Below, 11 T cell receptor beta chains from the same sample are listed, as sequenced in a study of control samples from healthy donors and cancer patients. Data came from immunoSEQ multiplex PCR; TCRdb stores just in-frame clones and leaves some out. The table lists about 18,000 clones, 80% to 85% of them singletons. The sequenced sample consisted of PBMCs. The receptors shown here come from an older woman with lung cancer.

This rearrangement joins TRBV6-5 to TRBJ2-1; D assignment may be TRBD1 or TRBD2 (5 bases each). Germline CDR1 is MNHEY and CDR2 is SVGAGI. This CDR3 is 16 amino acids long. V was pared by 2 bases and J by 2 bases, with 13 bases between. The CDR3 loop is CASSYRTRGAYNEQFF. CDR3 in DNA: TGTGCCAGCAGTTACCGAACCAGAGGGGCCTACAATGAGCAGTTCTTC.

This clone was counted a single time. The V and J genes are TRBV7-8 and TRBJ2-7; TRBD2 matches at 8 bases. V shed 3 bases, J shed 5 bases, and the junction held 12 bases outside the gene matches. CDR1 and CDR2 from the germline V gene are SGHVS and FQNEAQ. The CDR3 runs 16 residues. This CDR3 reads CASSLGVGRGGNEQYF. The CDR3 nucleotides are TGTGCCAGCAGCTTGGGAGTAGGTCGGGGGGGCAACGAGCAGTACTTC. Based on the CDR3 plus reference TRBV7-8 and TRBJ2-7, the full variable domain is GAGVSQSPRYKVAKRGQDVALRCDPISGHVSLFWYQQALGQGPEFLTYFQNEAQLDKSGLPSDRFFAERPEGSVSTLKIQRTQQEDSAVYLCASSLGVGRGGNEQYFGPGTRLTVT.

CDR3 sequence: CASRGTISYNEQFF. DNA for the CDR3: TGTGCCAGCAGGGGGACTATCTCCTACAATGAGCAGTTCTTC. The gene calls are TRBV27 and TRBJ2-1; TRBD2 matches 7 bases. The germline V gene has CDR1 MNHEY and CDR2 SMNVEV (reference sequence). CDR3 length equals 14 residues. Unmatched junction bases numbered 2, after V lost 6 bases and J lost 0 bases.

The chain combines TRBV19 with TRBJ1-4; D unclear. The V end was cut by 3 bases, the J end by 7 bases, with 9 bases between. The germline V gene encodes CDR1 LNHDA and CDR2 SQIVND (reference sequence). The CDR3 contains 13 residues. CDR3 protein: CASSIGSGEKLFF. The CDR3, as DNA: TGTGCCAGTAGTATTGGGTCAGGTGAAAAACTGTTTTTT.

The CDR3 loop is CAWSTGQGRGYTF. The DNA for the CDR3 is TGTGCCTGGAGTACAGGACAGGGGAGGGGCTACACCTTC. The rearrangement joins TRBV30 to TRBJ1-2, with TRBD1 matching over 9 bases. Germline V lookup: CDR1 GTSNPN, CDR2 SVGIG (reference sequence). The CDR3 runs to 13 residues. V dropped 2 bases and J dropped 8; count of bases not matched to a gene: 6.

The rearrangement uses TRBV5-1 and TRBJ1-3, with TRBD1 as a possible D gene (5 bases). V was pared by 4 bases and J by 0 bases, with 14 bases between. Germline-derived CDR1 and CDR2 are SGHRS and YFSETQ. The CDR3 contains 16 residues. The CDR3 DNA is TGCGCCAGCAGCGGGGACGTCCCGAGCTCTGGAAACACCATATATTTT. Protein product: CASSGDVPSSGNTIYF.

This clone turned up a few times. The rearrangement joins TRBV5-8 to TRBJ2-4; D not certain. This CDR3 is 17 amino acids long. Trimming shortened V by 0 bases and J by 0 bases, and 13 bases separated the two germline ends. Germline V lookup: CDR1 SGHTS, CDR2 YDEGEE. This CDR3 is CASSLAFRNLAKNIQYF. The CDR3 region has the DNA TGTGCCAGCAGCTTGGCGTTTCGCAACCTAGCCAAAAACATTCAGTACTTC.

The J gene is TRBJ2-5, the V gene TRBV27; the match to TRBD2 covers 7 bases. V was clipped by 1 base and J by 4 bases; unmatched bases: 6. The length of the CDR3 is 15 residues. Germline CDR1 reads MNHEY; CDR2 reads SMNVEV (reference sequence). CDR3 sequence reads: CASSLWGRARETQYF. DNA for the CDR3: TGTGCCAGCAGTTTATGGGGGAGGGCCAGAGAGACCCAGTACTTC.

The rearrangement links TRBV27 to TRBJ2-1; a possible D gene is TRBD1 (5 bases). Germline V gives CDR1 MNHEY, CDR2 SMNVEV (reference sequence). This CDR3 contains 15 residues. V lost 5 bases to trimming and J lost 5 bases, with 16 bases between them. The CDR3 loop is CASSRRTPWDNEQFF. The CDR3 coding sequence is TGTGCCAGCAGTCGTAGGACACCGTGGGACAATGAGCAGTTCTTC.

The chain carries TRBV5-1 and TRBJ1-1, with D possibly TRBD1 on 6 matching bases. Germline CDR1 reads SGHRS; CDR2 reads YFSETQ. The CDR3 contains 14 residues. Trimming left V 4 bases short and J 6 bases short, with 16 bases between. In DNA form, the CDR3 reads TGCGCCAGCAGCCCCGAGGGGGGGCGGCCTGAAGCTTTCTTT. It yields the protein CASSPEGGRPEAFF.

The chain uses TRBV7-6 and TRBJ2-7, with 11 positions matching TRBD1. The V gene's germline CDR1 is SGHVS and CDR2 FNYEAQ. After removal of 5 bases from V and 2 bases from J, the junction contained 5 bases not matched to a gene. This CDR3 is built from 15 residues. CDR3 bases: TGTGCCAGCAGCCCCCGGACAGGGGGCCCCTACGAGCAGTACTTC. This encodes CASSPRTGGPYEQYF.